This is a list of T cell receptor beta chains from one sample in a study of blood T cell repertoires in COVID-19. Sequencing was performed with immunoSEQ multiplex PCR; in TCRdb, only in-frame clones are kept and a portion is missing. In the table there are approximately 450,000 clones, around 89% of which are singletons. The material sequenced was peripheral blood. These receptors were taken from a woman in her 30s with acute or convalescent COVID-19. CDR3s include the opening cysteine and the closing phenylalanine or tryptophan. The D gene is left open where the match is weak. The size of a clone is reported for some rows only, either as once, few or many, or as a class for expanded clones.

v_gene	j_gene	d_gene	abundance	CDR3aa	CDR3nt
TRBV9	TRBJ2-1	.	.	CASSVGGSEYNEQFF	TGTGCCAGCAGCGTTGGGGGGTCAGAATACAATGAGCAGTTCTTC
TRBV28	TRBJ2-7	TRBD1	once	CASSLTGSSYEQYF	TGTGCCAGCAGTTTGACAGGGAGCTCCTACGAGCAGTACTTC
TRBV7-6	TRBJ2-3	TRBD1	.	CASSPFDLPGQGTDTQYF	TGTGCCAGCAGCCCTTTCGACTTGCCGGGACAGGGAACAGATACGCAGTATTTT
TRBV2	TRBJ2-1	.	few	CASKGTGINEQFF	TGTGCCAGCAAGGGAACAGGGATAAATGAGCAGTTCTTC
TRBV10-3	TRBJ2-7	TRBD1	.	CAVRDSHEQYF	TGTGCCGTCCGGGACAGCCACGAGCAGTACTTC
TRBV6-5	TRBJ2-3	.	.	CASSSGTDTQYF	TGTGCCAGCAGTTCAGGCACAGATACGCAGTATTTT
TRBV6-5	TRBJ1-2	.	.	CASIDAGGAGDYTF	TGTGCCAGCATCGACGCCGGGGGAGCTGGGGACTACACCTTC
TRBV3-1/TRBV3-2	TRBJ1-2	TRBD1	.	CASSPPSGTGDGYTF	TGTGCCAGCAGCCCCCCCTCCGGGACAGGGGATGGCTACACCTTC
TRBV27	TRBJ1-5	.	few	CASRADSSFPSNQPQHF	TGTGCCAGCAGGGCGGACAGTTCGTTCCCTAGCAATCAGCCCCAGCATTTT
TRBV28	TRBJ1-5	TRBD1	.	CASNIRQGTNNQPQHF	TGTGCCAGCAACATAAGACAGGGGACTAACAATCAGCCCCAGCATTTT
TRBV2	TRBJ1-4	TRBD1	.	CASSGQGAQNNEKLFF	TGTGCCAGCAGTGGACAGGGGGCGCAGAATAATGAAAAACTGTTTTTT
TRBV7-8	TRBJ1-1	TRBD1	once	CASSLAFGTGDTEAFF	TGTGCCAGCAGCTTAGCATTCGGGACAGGAGACACTGAAGCTTTCTTT
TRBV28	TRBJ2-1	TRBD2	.	CASSLTGTSIYNEQFF	TGTGCCAGCAGTTTAACGGGGACTAGCATCTACAATGAGCAGTTCTTC
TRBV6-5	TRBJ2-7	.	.	CASRRSSSSYEQYF	TGTGCCAGCCGCCGCAGCTCTAGCTCCTACGAGCAGTACTTC
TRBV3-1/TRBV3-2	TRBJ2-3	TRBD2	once	CASSPSGGAGGEMDTQYF	TGTGCCAGCAGTCCTAGCGGGGGGGCCGGAGGGGAGATGGATACGCAGTATTTT
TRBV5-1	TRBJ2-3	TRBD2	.	CASSFLAGGPVSTDTQYF	TGCGCCAGCAGCTTTCTAGCGGGGGGGCCGGTTAGCACAGATACGCAGTATTTT
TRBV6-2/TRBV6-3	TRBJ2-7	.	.	CASSYGFILRPYEQYF	TGTGCCAGCAGTTACGGTTTCATTCTCAGGCCCTACGAGCAGTACTTC
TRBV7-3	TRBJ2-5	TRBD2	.	CASSLGGGAGETQYF	TGTGCCAGCAGCTTAGGCGGGGGGGCCGGAGAGACCCAGTACTTC
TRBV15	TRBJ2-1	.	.	CATSRDTYNEQFF	TGTGCCACCAGCAGAGACACCTACAATGAGCAGTTCTTC
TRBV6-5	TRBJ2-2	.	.	CASRKNGYHTGELFF	TGTGCCAGTAGAAAGAACGGTTATCACACCGGGGAGCTGTTTTTT
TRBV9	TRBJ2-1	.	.	CASSAQYNEQFF	TGTGCCAGCAGCGCACAGTACAATGAGCAGTTCTTC
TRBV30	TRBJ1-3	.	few	CASYHPGGLTGNTIYF	TGTGCCTCCTACCATCCAGGTGGCCTAACTGGAAACACCATATATTTT
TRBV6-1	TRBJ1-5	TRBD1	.	CASSERDRVEGNQPQHF	TGTGCCAGCAGTGAACGGGACAGGGTGGAGGGCAATCAGCCCCAGCATTTT
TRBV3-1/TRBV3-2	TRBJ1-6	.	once	CASSLSSPGNSPLHF	TGTGCCAGCAGCCTCTCAAGCCCGGGGAATTCACCCCTCCACTTT
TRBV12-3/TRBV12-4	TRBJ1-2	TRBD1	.	CASSGQGGYGYTF	TGTGCCAGCTCGGGGCAGGGGGGCTATGGCTACACCTTC
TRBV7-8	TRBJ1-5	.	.	CASSLVSYRRNQPQHF	TGTGCCAGCAGCTTAGTGTCCTACAGGAGAAATCAGCCCCAGCATTTT
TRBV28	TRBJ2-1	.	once	CASSPRAGGVNEQFF	TGTGCCAGCAGCCCCCGTGCGGGCGGGGTCAATGAGCAGTTCTTC
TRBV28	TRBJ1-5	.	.	CASLGGVRNQPQHF	TGTGCCAGCTTGGGGGGAGTCCGCAATCAGCCCCAGCATTTT
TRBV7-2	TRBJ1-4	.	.	CASSLRGGAPYEKLFF	TGTGCCAGCAGCCTGCGGGGGGGCGCCCCTTATGAAAAACTGTTTTTT
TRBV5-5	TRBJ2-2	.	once	CASSPQGSGELFF	TGTGCCAGCAGCCCACAGGGATCGGGGGAGCTGTTTTTT
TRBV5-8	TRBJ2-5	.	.	CASSLLRGQETQYF	TGTGCCAGCAGCTTGCTGCGGGGCCAAGAGACCCAGTACTTC
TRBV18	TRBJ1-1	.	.	CASSPDRDTEAFF	TGTGCCAGCTCACCCGACCGGGACACTGAAGCTTTCTTT
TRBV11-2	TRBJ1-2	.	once	CASSLRALNYGYTF	TGTGCCAGCAGCTTAAGAGCTTTAAACTATGGCTACACCTTC
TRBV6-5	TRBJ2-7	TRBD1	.	CASSLRDREYEQYF	TGTGCCAGCAGCCTCCGGGACAGGGAATACGAGCAGTACTTC
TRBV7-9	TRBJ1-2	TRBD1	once	CASSQAGTGEYGYTF	TGTGCCAGCAGCCAAGCCGGGACAGGGGAGTATGGCTACACCTTC
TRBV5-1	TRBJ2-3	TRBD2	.	CASLGGGSTDTQYF	TGCGCCAGTTTGGGCGGGGGGAGCACAGATACGCAGTATTTT
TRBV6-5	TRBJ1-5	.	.	CASMRDVDQPQHF	TGTGCCAGCATGCGGGATGTGGATCAGCCCCAGCATTTT
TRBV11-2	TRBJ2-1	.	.	CASSTKNEQFF	TGTGCCAGCAGCACAAAGAATGAGCAGTTCTTC
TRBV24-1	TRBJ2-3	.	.	CATSDFIDTQYF	TGTGCCACCAGTGATTTCATTGATACGCAGTATTTT
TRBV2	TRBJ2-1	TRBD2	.	CASQQGASGGYYNEQFF	TGTGCCAGCCAGCAGGGGGCTAGCGGGGGGTATTACAATGAGCAGTTCTTC
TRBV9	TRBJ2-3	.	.	CASSVGTDSQSRVRQYF	TGTGCCAGCAGCGTAGGCACGGACAGCCAATCCCGGGTGAGGCAGTATTTT
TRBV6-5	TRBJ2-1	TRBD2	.	CASSSGLASYNEQFF	TGTGCCAGCAGTTCGGGACTAGCATCCTACAATGAGCAGTTCTTC
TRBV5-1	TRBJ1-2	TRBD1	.	CASSSTGGLNYGYTF	TGCGCCAGCAGCTCGACAGGGGGTTTAAACTATGGCTACACCTTC
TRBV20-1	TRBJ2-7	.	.	CSALSLREQYF	TGCAGTGCGCTGTCCCTACGCGAGCAGTACTTC
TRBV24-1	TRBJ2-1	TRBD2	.	CATSDLAASGGVQDEQFF	TGTGCCACCAGTGATTTGGCGGCTAGCGGGGGTGTACAAGATGAGCAGTTCTTC
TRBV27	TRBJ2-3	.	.	CATRPRADTQYF	TGTGCCACTCGCCCTCGGGCAGATACGCAGTATTTT
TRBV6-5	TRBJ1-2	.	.	CASKPGDRGYTF	TGTGCCAGCAAACCAGGGGATCGGGGCTACACCTTC
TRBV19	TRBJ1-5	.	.	CASSLSRDQPQHF	TGTGCCAGTAGCCTGTCCAGGGATCAGCCCCAGCATTTT
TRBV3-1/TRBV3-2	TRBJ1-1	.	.	CASSQVGGTEAFF	TGTGCCAGCAGCCAAGTGGGGGGGACTGAAGCTTTCTTT
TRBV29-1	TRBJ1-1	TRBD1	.	CSLTRDRAKNTEAFF	TGCAGCCTGACCCGGGACAGGGCCAAAAACACTGAAGCTTTCTTT
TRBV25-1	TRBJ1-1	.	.	CASRRQWNTEAFF	TGTGCCAGCAGGCGGCAGTGGAACACTGAAGCTTTCTTT
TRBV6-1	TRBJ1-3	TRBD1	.	CASSVGQGFHSGNTIYF	TGTGCCAGCAGTGTCGGACAGGGCTTCCACTCTGGAAACACCATATATTTT
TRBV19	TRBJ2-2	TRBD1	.	CASRGSGGLTGELFF	TGTGCCAGTAGGGGCTCAGGGGGTCTGACCGGGGAGCTGTTTTTT
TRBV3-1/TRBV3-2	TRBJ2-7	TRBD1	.	CASSRDRSYEQYF	TGTGCCAGCAGCCGGGACAGATCCTACGAGCAGTACTTC
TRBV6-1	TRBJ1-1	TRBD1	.	CASSDGTGGVNTEAFF	TGTGCCAGCAGTGACGGGACAGGGGGCGTGAACACTGAAGCTTTCTTT
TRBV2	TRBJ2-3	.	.	CASSDGGVFADTQYF	TGTGCCAGCAGTGATGGTGGAGTTTTCGCAGATACGCAGTATTTT